Each of the 15 T cell receptor beta chains below was sequenced from the same sample in a study of CD8+ T cells in alopecia areata. Treatment specified: oral pan-JAK inhibitor, 5-10 mg twice daily. Extracted RNA was reverse transcribed into cDNA, the sequencing template. Assay used: immunoSEQ multiplex PCR; TCRdb lists only in-frame clones, some missing. Among fewer than 250,000 clones listed, 64% were seen once. The starting material was CD4+ T cells sorted from blood, obtained at week 4, from a patient treated with tofacitinib. The receptors derive from a human donor with alopecia areata.

J is TRBJ1-1 and V is TRBV30, with D possibly being TRBD1 (5 bases). The CDR3 covers 14 residues. Trimming removed 2 bases at V and 11 bases at J, with 21 bases between. CDR1 and CDR2 from the germline V gene are GTSNPN and SVGIG (reference sequence). CDR3 DNA: TGTGCCTGGAGTACCGGGACCGGCCCATCGAGGGCTTTCTTT. Protein sequence: CAWSTGTGPSRAFF.

V and J are TRBV7-9 and TRBJ1-4, with 9 bases identical to TRBD1. The CDR3 is 16 amino acids. The germline CDR1 and CDR2 sequences are SEHNR and FQNEAQ (reference sequence). J lost 4 bases, V lost 5 bases, and 8 bases had no gene match. The CDR3 is CASSPSGTGLNEKLFF. In DNA, the CDR3 is TGTGCCAGCAGCCCGTCGGGGACAGGGCTTAATGAAAAACTGTTTTTT. The whole variable domain, filled in from reference TRBV7-9 and TRBJ1-4, reads DTGVSQNPRHKITKRGQNVTFRCDPISEHNRLYWYRQTLGQGPEFLTYFQNEAQLEKSRLLSDRFSAERPKGSFSTLEIQRTEQGDSAMYLCASSPSGTGLNEKLFFGSGTQLSVL.

The chain recombines TRBV30 with TRBJ1-5; 8 bases agree with TRBD1. CDR1 GTSNPN and CDR2 SVGIG come from the germline V gene (reference sequence). This CDR3 has 15 amino acids. The V and J ends lost 5 bases and 6 bases, in that order; junction bases with no gene match: 12. Written as DNA, the CDR3 is TGTGCCTGGCGTTCGACAGGACAGGGCAGTCAGCCCCAGCATTTT. Translating gives CAWRSTGQGSQPQHF.

This clone was counted only a few times. This chain uses TRBV29-1 with TRBJ2-2; a possible D gene is TRBD1 (5 bases). The length of the CDR3 is 13 residues. V was trimmed by 1 base and J by 5 bases, leaving 8 bases between them. Germline CDR1 reads SQVTM; CDR2 reads ANQGSEA. The CDR3 sequence: CSVEVQGTGELFF. Written as DNA, the CDR3 is TGCAGCGTTGAAGTTCAGGGAACCGGGGAGCTGTTTTTT.

As regards this clone: Other DNA sequences within the sample encode an identical CDR3. The chain's CDR3 is CASSLGQSNQPQHF. The CDR3 nucleotides are TGTGCCAGCAGCTTGGGGCAGAGCAATCAGCCCCAGCATTTT. The rearrangement uses TRBV7-9 and TRBJ1-5; possibly TRBD1 for D (5 bases). Germline CDR1 SEHNR, CDR2 FQNEAQ (reference sequence). The V and J ends lost 3 bases and 1 base respectively, with 7 bases between them. CDR3 length: 14 amino acids.

On this clone itself: The sample has other DNA sequences that encode this CDR3 too. CDR3 bases: TGTGCCTGGAGTCCATTAACCGGGGAGCTGTTTTTT. Its protein product is CAWSPLTGELFF. The chain combines TRBV30 with TRBJ2-2, with D unclear. The V gene lost 2 bases and the J gene lost 5 bases, with 6 bases spanning the gap. CDR1 is GTSNPN and CDR2 is SVGIG in the germline V gene (reference sequence). The CDR3 contains 12 residues.

The chain joins TRBV29-1 to TRBJ2-5; D not resolved. Germline V gives CDR1 SQVTM, CDR2 ANQGSEA. This CDR3 has 13 amino acids. The ends were cut back, 5 bases at V and 0 bases at J, with 10 bases in the middle. DNA for the CDR3: TGCAGCGTTTCTCCGGGTTACCAAGAGACCCAGTACTTC. Translated: CSVSPGYQETQYF.

The V gene is TRBV30, the J gene TRBJ1-2; the D is unclear. V lost 0 bases, J lost 8 bases, and 10 bases lay in between. Germline CDR1 is GTSNPN and CDR2 is SVGIG (reference sequence). CDR3 size: 12 residues. CDR3 sequence reads: CAWSVPLSGYTF. As DNA, the CDR3 is TGTGCCTGGAGTGTACCCCTCTCAGGCTACACCTTC.

The genes are TRBV6-1 and TRBJ1-1; the D gene is possibly TRBD1 (5 bases). Trimming cost V 6 bases and J 0 bases, with 11 bases left between them. From germline, CDR1 is MNHNS and CDR2 SASEGT. The CDR3 has 14 residues. CDR3 amino acids: CASRTDPMNTEAFF. The CDR3 region has the DNA TGTGCCAGCAGGACAGACCCCATGAACACTGAAGCTTTCTTT.

The genes are TRBV7-2 and TRBJ1-1; D ambiguous. Per germline, CDR1 SGHTA and CDR2 FQGNSA. Trimming removed 2 bases from V and 6 bases from J, with 13 bases in between. The CDR3 covers 14 residues. This CDR3 reads CASSLFQGWPEAFF. As DNA, the CDR3 is TGTGCCAGCAGCTTATTCCAAGGATGGCCTGAAGCTTTCTTT.

The chain combines TRBV7-2 with TRBJ2-7, with TRBD1 matching over 7 bases. The germline V gene encodes CDR1 SGHTA and CDR2 FQGNSA. Trimming cost V 4 bases and J 4 bases; bases outside gene matches: 4. The CDR3 contains 13 residues. The CDR3 DNA is TGTGCCAGCAGCTCGGGACAGAATTACGAGCAGTACTTC. Protein product: CASSSGQNYEQYF.

J is TRBJ1-2 and V is TRBV27, with D unclear. Germline V gene data show CDR1 as MNHEY and CDR2 as SMNVEV (reference sequence). The CDR3 is made up of 15 amino acids. V lost 6 bases to trimming and J lost 2 bases, with 16 bases between them. The DNA for the CDR3 is TGTGCCAGCAGAAGGACTAGTCAATCGAACTATGGCTACACCTTC. This translates into CASRRTSQSNYGYTF.

This clone has only a few counts. This chain uses TRBV29-1 with TRBJ2-1; D is undetermined. Germline CDR1 and CDR2: SQVTM and ANQGSEA. Trimming cost V 3 bases and J 5 bases, with 8 bases left between them. This CDR3 has 12 amino acids. The CDR3 DNA sequence: TGCAGCGTTGATGGGTTAGACAATGAGCAGTTCTTC. It encodes CSVDGLDNEQFF.

This chain uses TRBV19 with TRBJ1-5; no clear D. V lost 7 bases and J lost 3, with 19 bases in between. The CDR3 runs to 16 residues. Germline assignment: CDR1 LNHDA and CDR2 SQIVND (reference sequence). DNA for the CDR3: TGTGCCAGTACCCCTGCCCGGACGGGGAACAATCAGCCCCAGCATTTT. It translates to CASTPARTGNNQPQHF.

The gene calls are TRBV27 and TRBJ1-2; 8 bases are shared with TRBD1. CDR1 and CDR2 from the germline V gene are MNHEY and SMNVEV (reference sequence). The CDR3 is 13 amino acids. After removal of 6 bases from V and 4 bases from J, the junction contained 4 bases not matched to a gene. Here the CDR3 reads CASSQDRAYGYTF. The CDR3 DNA reads as TGTGCCAGCAGCCAGGACAGGGCCTATGGCTACACCTTC.